A selection of T cell receptor beta chains follows, all from one sample in a study of blood T cell repertoires in COVID-19. TCRdb keeps only in-frame clones here, not all; method: immunoSEQ multiplex PCR. The sample holds some 270,000 clones; 89% are singletons and the top ten take about 1.7%. Material: PBMCs or T cells enriched from blood (not recorded which). The receptors were sampled from a woman aged 40 to 55 who had recovered from COVID-19. Each CDR3 is given with its conserved first and last residue. A D gene is named only where the DNA matches it firmly. A clone size is listed for some rows: how often the clone was seen (once, few, many), or a class if it is expanded.

TRBJ2-4 | TRBV11-1 | TRBD2 | NA | CASSVSGGGVKYF | TGTGCCAGCAGCGTTAGCGGGGGGGGAGTGAAGTACTTC
TRBJ1-6 | TRBV11-2 | NA | NA | CASTKRQGENSPLHF | TGTGCCAGCACCAAACGACAAGGGGAAAATTCACCCCTCCACTTT
TRBJ1-5 | TRBV6-5 | NA | NA | CASSQISNQPQHF | TGTGCCAGCAGTCAAATTAGCAATCAGCCCCAGCATTTT
TRBJ2-3 | TRBV5-1 | NA | NA | CASSPTSSTDTQYF | TGCGCCAGCAGCCCAACATCTAGCACAGATACGCAGTATTTT
TRBJ1-2 | TRBV13 | NA | NA | CASSPRGRGGSSNYGYTF | TGTGCCAGCAGCCCCCGTGGGAGGGGCGGATCATCTAACTATGGCTACACCTTC
TRBJ1-6 | TRBV7-3 | TRBD1 | NA | CASSSDRNSPLHF | TGTGCCAGCAGCTCGGACAGGAATTCACCCCTCCACTTT
TRBJ2-5 | TRBV25-1 | NA | NA | CASSRLPQETQYF | TGTGCCAGCTCGCGACTACCCCAAGAGACCCAGTACTTC
TRBJ1-2 | TRBV6-5 | NA | NA | CASTLDRSLYGYTF | TGTGCCAGCACCCTGGACAGATCCCTCTATGGCTACACCTTC
TRBJ1-2 | TRBV6-6 | NA | NA | CASSYSGPFNYGYTF | TGTGCCAGCAGTTACAGTGGCCCCTTTAACTATGGCTACACCTTC
TRBJ2-5 | TRBV7-8 | NA | NA | CASSSGPQETQYF | TGTGCCAGCAGTAGCGGACCACAAGAGACCCAGTACTTC
TRBJ1-2 | TRBV4-2 | NA | NA | CASSQGTPGYGYTF | TGTGCCAGCAGCCAAGGGACTCCGGGCTATGGCTACACCTTC
TRBJ2-7 | TRBV7-2 | TRBD1 | once | CASSPTGGPYEQYF | TGTGCCAGCAGCCCCACAGGGGGCCCCTACGAGCAGTACTTC
TRBJ2-7 | TRBV27 | NA | few | CASSRKGLGVEQYF | TGTGCCAGCAGTCGAAAGGGCCTAGGGGTCGAGCAGTACTTC
TRBJ2-5 | TRBV18 | NA | NA | CASSPYIQETQYF | TGTGCCAGCTCACCCTATATCCAAGAGACCCAGTACTTC
TRBJ1-1 | TRBV3-1/TRBV3-2 | TRBD1 | NA | CASSQEDRAWGFMNTEAFF | TGTGCCAGCAGCCAAGAAGACAGGGCGTGGGGATTCATGAACACTGAAGCTTTCTTT
TRBJ1-1 | TRBV12-5 | NA | NA | CASGLPPQENTEAFF | TGTGCTAGTGGTTTGCCACCTCAGGAGAACACTGAAGCTTTCTTT
TRBJ1-5 | TRBV12-3/TRBV12-4 | NA | NA | CASSLGGRQPQHF | TGTGCCAGCAGTTTAGGGGGCAGGCAGCCCCAGCATTTT
TRBJ1-3 | TRBV5-1 | NA | NA | CASSAPTGSAGNTIYF | TGCGCCAGCAGCGCACCGACAGGATCCGCTGGAAACACCATATATTTT
TRBJ1-6 | TRBV29-1 | TRBD1 | NA | CSVEKKTGLKDSPLHF | TGCAGCGTTGAAAAAAAGACAGGGCTAAAGGATTCACCCCTCCACTTT
TRBJ1-1 | TRBV2 | NA | NA | CASRSTGNTEAFF | TGTGCCAGCAGATCTACAGGGAACACTGAAGCTTTCTTT
TRBJ1-2 | TRBV2 | NA | NA | CASSEEQGLGYGYTF | TGTGCCAGCAGTGAAGAGCAGGGTTTGGGCTATGGCTACACCTTC
TRBJ2-7 | TRBV18 | NA | NA | CASSPLGESYEQYF | TGTGCCAGCTCACCACTAGGGGAATCCTACGAGCAGTACTTC
TRBJ1-2 | TRBV5-4 | NA | NA | CASSPGLARPSNYGYTF | TGTGCCAGCAGCCCAGGGCTTGCTAGACCCTCTAACTATGGCTACACCTTC
TRBJ2-3 | TRBV19 | TRBD2 | NA | CASSIGLAGGGDTQYF | TGTGCCAGTAGTATTGGACTAGCGGGAGGTGGAGATACGCAGTATTTT
TRBJ2-7 | TRBV21-1 | NA | NA | CASSTPNPRDRGRRYF | TGTGCCAGCAGCACCCCGAATCCGCGGGACAGGGGAAGACGGTACTTC
TRBJ2-2 | TRBV5-1 | TRBD2 | NA | CASSPGSSGVRGELFF | TGCGCCAGCAGCCCGGGCTCTAGCGGGGTTCGAGGGGAGCTGTTTTTT
TRBJ1-2 | TRBV30 | TRBD1 | NA | CAWTPGTGGALLRGYTF | TGTGCCTGGACCCCAGGGACAGGGGGCGCGCTTCTGCGGGGCTACACCTTC
TRBJ2-5 | TRBV19 | TRBD2 | NA | CASSKNGGSVGETQYF | TGTGCCAGTAGTAAAAATGGCGGGAGTGTAGGCGAGACCCAGTACTTC
TRBJ2-5 | TRBV3-1/TRBV3-2 | TRBD2 | NA | CASSRGTSGLQETQYF | TGTGCCAGCAGCCGTGGGACTAGCGGACTCCAAGAGACCCAGTACTTC
TRBJ2-1 | TRBV6-8 | TRBD2 | NA | CASSYGGTSGTSSYNEQFF | TGTGCCAGCAGTTACGGGGGGACTAGCGGGACCAGCTCCTACAATGAGCAGTTCTTC
TRBJ1-1 | TRBV7-2 | NA | NA | CASSSPPTREAFF | TGTGCCAGCAGCTCACCGCCGACACGGGAGGCTTTCTTT
TRBJ1-5 | TRBV6-5 | TRBD1 | NA | CASSSDREGSQPQHF | TGTGCCAGCAGCTCGGACAGGGAGGGGAGTCAGCCCCAGCATTTT
TRBJ2-3 | TRBV5-6 | TRBD2 | NA | CASSLLGLAGDGTDTQYF | TGTGCCAGCAGCTTGTTAGGGCTAGCGGGGGATGGCACAGATACGCAGTATTTT
TRBJ1-2 | TRBV30 | TRBD1 | NA | CAWSVKGTGGGYTF | TGTGCCTGGAGTGTAAAAGGGACAGGAGGGGGCTACACCTTC
TRBJ2-3 | TRBV5-1 | TRBD1 | NA | CASSFTGTGQDTQYF | TGCGCCAGCAGCTTTACCGGGACAGGTCAAGATACGCAGTATTTT
TRBJ1-2 | TRBV5-1 | NA | NA | CASSATYRVLSYGYTF | TGCGCCAGCAGCGCGACCTACAGGGTTTTATCGTATGGCTACACCTTC
TRBJ1-3 | TRBV19 | TRBD1 | NA | CASGQGYSGNTIYF | TGTGCCAGTGGACAGGGTTACTCTGGAAACACCATATATTTT
TRBJ2-1 | TRBV2 | NA | once | CASSSDSSSYNEQFF | TGTGCCAGCAGTTCTGACAGCAGCTCCTACAATGAGCAGTTCTTC
TRBJ1-1 | TRBV5-1 | TRBD1 | NA | CASSYGEGQGYTEAFF | TGCGCCAGCAGCTATGGGGAGGGACAGGGGTACACTGAAGCTTTCTTT
TRBJ1-2 | TRBV9 | TRBD1 | NA | CASTRYRGLYGYTF | TGTGCCAGCACCCGGTACAGGGGGCTGTATGGCTACACCTTC
TRBJ1-6 | TRBV9 | NA | NA | CASSAGTINSPLHF | TGTGCCAGCAGCGCGGGGACAATTAATTCACCCCTCCACTTT